This TCR beta chain was recorded in a study of T-cell memory formation after mild COVID-19. The study's findings and limits: Pre-infection memory harbored some responding clones, suggesting cross-reactive memory joined.

This CDR3 has 14 amino acids. With 6 bases clipped from V and 2 bases from J, the junction kept 0 bases outside the gene matches. TCRdb re-called the 5' RACE reads through MiXCR, storing one row per CDR3 protein. The sample holds around 53,000 distinct CDR3 sequences; 12% are singletons and the top ten take more than 20%. This clonotype was seen only a few times. Its target is not known. The chain uses TRBV12-3 or TRBV12-4 and TRBJ2-5, with 13 positions matching TRBD2. This receptor was identified in a man in his late teens or twenties who had mild COVID-19 (a few samples of this study predate the infection). Cell type and time point are not known. Material: PBMCs or a T cell subset sorted from them (not recorded which). Written as DNA, the CDR3 is TGTGCCAGCAGACTAGCGGGGGGGCAAGAGACCCAGTACTTC. It translates to CASRLAGGQETQYF.